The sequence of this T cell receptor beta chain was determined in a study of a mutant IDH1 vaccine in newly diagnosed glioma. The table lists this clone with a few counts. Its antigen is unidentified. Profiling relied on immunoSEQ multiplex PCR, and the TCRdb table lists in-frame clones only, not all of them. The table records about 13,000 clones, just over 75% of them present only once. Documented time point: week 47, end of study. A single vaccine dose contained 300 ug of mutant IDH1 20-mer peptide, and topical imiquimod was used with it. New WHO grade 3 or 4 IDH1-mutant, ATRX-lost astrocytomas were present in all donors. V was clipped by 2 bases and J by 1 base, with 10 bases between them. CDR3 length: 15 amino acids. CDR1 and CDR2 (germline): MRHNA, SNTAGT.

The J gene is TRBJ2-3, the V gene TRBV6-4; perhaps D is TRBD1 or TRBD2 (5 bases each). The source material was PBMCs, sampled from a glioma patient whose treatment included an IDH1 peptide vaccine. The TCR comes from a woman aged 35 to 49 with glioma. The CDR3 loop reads CASSDGVGGTDTQYF. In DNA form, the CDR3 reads TGTGCCAGCAGTGACGGGGTGGGGGGCACAGATACGCAGTATTTT.